The rows below give T cell receptor beta chains drawn from one sample of a study of shared clonotypes between healthy human individuals. TCRdb's copy holds only in-frame clones and misses some; the assay was immunoSEQ multiplex PCR. The sample carries a few million clones, 90% to 95% recorded once. The sequenced sample consisted of naive CD4+ T cells sorted from blood. Receptor source: a man aged 18 to 29 in good health. Each CDR3 is given with its conserved first and last residue. A D gene is named only where the DNA matches it firmly. Clone size, where shown, is once, few, many, or a class for clones that have expanded.

j_gene: TRBJ2-7
abundance: .
v_gene: TRBV28
d_gene: .
CDR3nt: TGTGCCAGCAGTTTGGAAAGGGGAGGCTACGAGCAGTACTTC
CDR3aa: CASSLERGGYEQYF

j_gene: TRBJ2-1
abundance: .
v_gene: TRBV7-9
d_gene: TRBD1
CDR3nt: TGTGCCAGCACCCTGGGGCAGGGGGACAATGAGCAGTTCTTC
CDR3aa: CASTLGQGDNEQFF

j_gene: TRBJ1-1
abundance: .
v_gene: TRBV9
d_gene: .
CDR3nt: TGTGCCAGCAGCGCGGGGGCTAAGCTTTCCTTGAACACTGAAGCTTTCTTT
CDR3aa: CASSAGAKLSLNTEAFF

j_gene: TRBJ1-1
abundance: few
v_gene: TRBV2
d_gene: .
CDR3nt: TGTGCCAGCAGGGAAAATGGGGACACTGAAGCTTTCTTT
CDR3aa: CASRENGDTEAFF

j_gene: TRBJ2-1
abundance: .
v_gene: TRBV7-2
d_gene: .
CDR3nt: TGTGCCAGCAGAAGGGGGGAGGGCGTTTACAATGAGCAGTTCTTC
CDR3aa: CASRRGEGVYNEQFF

j_gene: TRBJ1-5
abundance: once
v_gene: TRBV6-1
d_gene: .
CDR3nt: TGTGCCAGCAGTTTTAGTTCCAATCAGCCCCAGCATTTT
CDR3aa: CASSFSSNQPQHF

j_gene: TRBJ2-4
abundance: .
v_gene: TRBV18
d_gene: .
CDR3nt: TGTGCCAGCCATGGCGATTTCGCAGGGTTAAGGATTCAGTACTTC
CDR3aa: CASHGDFAGLRIQYF

j_gene: TRBJ2-7
abundance: .
v_gene: TRBV6-5
d_gene: TRBD2
CDR3nt: TGTGCCAGCACGAATAGCGGGAGCTACGAGCAGTACTTC
CDR3aa: CASTNSGSYEQYF

j_gene: TRBJ1-4
abundance: .
v_gene: TRBV5-4
d_gene: TRBD1
CDR3nt: TGTGCCAGCAGCCCGGACAGGGCTAGAGATGAAAAACTGTTTTTT
CDR3aa: CASSPDRARDEKLFF

j_gene: TRBJ2-5
abundance: few
v_gene: TRBV6-5
d_gene: TRBD1
CDR3nt: TGTGCCAGCAGTTACTCGGGAGGACAGGGAGGAGAGACCCAGTACTTC
CDR3aa: CASSYSGGQGGETQYF

j_gene: TRBJ1-4
abundance: .
v_gene: TRBV28
d_gene: .
CDR3nt: TGTGCCAGCAGCCCGGGGAGGTTGGGAAAACTGTTTTTT
CDR3aa: CASSPGRLGKLFF

j_gene: TRBJ2-5
abundance: .
v_gene: TRBV10-3
d_gene: .
CDR3nt: TGTGCCATCAGTGAGTCGGCACTGGCGGTGGGGGAGACCCAGTACTTC
CDR3aa: CAISESALAVGETQYF

j_gene: TRBJ2-7
abundance: .
v_gene: TRBV30
d_gene: .
CDR3nt: TGTGCCTGGAATAGGGGGGCCTCCTACGAGCAGTACTTC
CDR3aa: CAWNRGASYEQYF

j_gene: TRBJ1-5
abundance: .
v_gene: TRBV7-8
d_gene: .
CDR3nt: TGTGCCAGCAGCCCGTCGGGGGCCGATCAGCCCCAGCATTTT
CDR3aa: CASSPSGADQPQHF

j_gene: TRBJ1-3
abundance: .
v_gene: TRBV19
d_gene: TRBD1
CDR3nt: TGTGCCAGTAGTACCTCGGGACAGGGAGGTTACGGAAACACCATATATTTT
CDR3aa: CASSTSGQGGYGNTIYF

j_gene: TRBJ1-5
abundance: .
v_gene: TRBV5-1
d_gene: .
CDR3nt: TGCGCCAGCAGCCCGAGAGGGGGAGGAGAGCCCCAGCATTTT
CDR3aa: CASSPRGGGEPQHF

j_gene: TRBJ2-1
abundance: once
v_gene: TRBV2
d_gene: TRBD2
CDR3nt: TGTGCCAGCAGGCGACTAGCGGCGGGCGCTGAGCAGTTCTTC
CDR3aa: CASRRLAAGAEQFF

j_gene: TRBJ1-4
abundance: .
v_gene: TRBV4-1
d_gene: .
CDR3nt: TGCGCCAGCAGCCAAGGTCAGGGTATTGGAAAACTGTTTTTT
CDR3aa: CASSQGQGIGKLFF

j_gene: TRBJ1-1
abundance: once
v_gene: TRBV18
d_gene: .
CDR3nt: TGTGCCAGCTCACCATTCAGGGGAGAAGCTTTCTTT
CDR3aa: CASSPFRGEAFF

j_gene: TRBJ2-2
abundance: .
v_gene: TRBV29-1
d_gene: TRBD2
CDR3nt: TGCAGCGTCTCCGCGGGGGGGCCTTGGACCGGGGAGCTGTTTTTT
CDR3aa: CSVSAGGPWTGELFF

j_gene: TRBJ1-3
abundance: .
v_gene: TRBV7-6
d_gene: .
CDR3nt: TGTGCCAGCAGCTTAGGGGGGGGCTCTGGAAACACCATATATTTT
CDR3aa: CASSLGGGSGNTIYF

j_gene: TRBJ1-1
abundance: .
v_gene: TRBV29-1
d_gene: .
CDR3nt: TGCAGCGTGACGGGGGCATTGAACACTGAAGCTTTCTTT
CDR3aa: CSVTGALNTEAFF